This T cell receptor beta chain came from a study of vaccination and CD4 T cells after COVID-19. Study-level background: A median of approximately 72 days (range 14 to 241) separated dose two from the taking of post-vaccine samples.

A remark on this clonotype: Its specificity is unknown.

The V gene's germline CDR1 is MNHNS and CDR2 SASEGT. The CDR3 is 12 amino acids. Trimming took off 3 bases at V and 5 bases at J, with 7 bases between the two ends. The assay that was used to sequence DNA from cultured CD4+ T cells was the Oncomine TCR Beta short-read assay. TCRdb re-called the PCR reads with MiXCR, one entry per CDR3 protein. This sample carries 7,000 to 9,000 distinct CDR3 sequences, around 54% of them seen once, and the ten largest clones take under 7.5%. As to treatment: roughly 10-day PBMC culture with coronavirus spike peptide pools or control peptides (ViraFEST assay). The TCR comes from a human donor who had recovered from COVID-19. The chain combines TRBV6-1 with TRBJ2-5, with D possibly called TRBD1 or TRBD2 (5 bases each). The sequenced sample consisted of CD4+ T cells from blood, cultured in vitro. The CDR3 is CASSEGRETQYF. CDR3 nucleotides: TGTGCCAGCAGTGAGGGACGGGAGACCCAGTACTTC.